This entry lists 13 T cell receptor beta chains sequenced from one sample in a study of graft-versus-host responses after intestinal transplantation (dated by TCRdb to the early 2020s). Library creation used the immunoSEQ multiplex PCR assay. In TCRdb, the immuneACCESS table is reduced to in-frame sequences with V and J assigned. These tables do not hold every clone; where another copy was compared, an unresolved V gene accounts for under half, and the others remain unexplained. This sample has about 99,000 clones in its table, and roughly 90% of those were observed once. Jointly, the top ten make up about 1% of the sample. Their cognate antigens are unknown. Explained via the paper, the time point label denotes: cells obtained before transplantation from donor or recipient. The specimen was unstimulated CD4+ T cells sorted from spleen or lymph node cells, collected before intestinal transplant. Every receptor here comes from a human donor who received an intestinal transplant.

The chain is built from TRBV5-1 and TRBJ2-7, with D possibly TRBD2 on 6 matching bases. Trimming pared 4 bases from V and 0 bases from J, leaving 17 bases between. The CDR3 spans 16 residues. CDR1 is SGHRS and CDR2 is YFSETQ in the germline V gene. This CDR3 reads CASSGTSWRSSYEQYF. The CDR3 coding sequence is TGCGCCAGCAGCGGAACTAGCTGGCGGAGCTCCTACGAGCAGTACTTC.

CDR3 region: CASSLGTAQETQYF. As DNA, the CDR3 is TGTGCCAGCAGCTTAGGGACAGCCCAAGAGACCCAGTACTTC. This chain connects TRBV5-4 to TRBJ2-5, with 7 bases fitting TRBD1. This CDR3 spans 14 amino acids. Losses at the gene ends were 2 bases for V and 1 base for J; bases not matched to a gene: 2. Looked up from germline, CDR1 is SGHNT and CDR2 is YYREEE (reference sequence).

This clone has more than one count but fewer than ten. The gene calls are TRBV28 and TRBJ2-1; D perhaps matches TRBD2 (5 bases). Per germline, CDR1 MDHEN and CDR2 SYDVKM. The V gene lost 4 bases and the J gene lost 8 bases, with 15 bases spanning the gap. There are 14 residues in the CDR3. CDR3 region: CASSSPHLSDEQFF. DNA for the CDR3: TGTGCCAGCAGTTCTCCACACCTTAGCGATGAGCAGTTCTTC.

This clone was seen just once. The sample contains more than one DNA sequence encoding this CDR3. This rearrangement joins TRBV2 to TRBJ2-7; D perhaps matches TRBD2 (5 bases). Germline CDR1 and CDR2: SNHLY and FYNNEI. V lost 7 bases and J 2 bases, leaving 6 bases between the germline ends. The CDR3 runs 11 residues. Here the CDR3 reads CASTGTYEQYF. The DNA for the CDR3 is TGTGCCAGCACGGGGACCTACGAGCAGTACTTC.

The rearrangement uses TRBV11-1 and TRBJ2-5; TRBD2 matches 8 bases. This CDR3 is 13 amino acids long. The V gene end was trimmed by 5 bases and the J gene end by 5 bases; junction bases not matched to a gene: 4. The germline gives CDR1 SGHAT, CDR2 FQDESV (reference sequence). The CDR3 region has the DNA TGTGCCAGCAGCCCACCGGGGGGGGAGACCCAGTACTTC. Its translation is CASSPPGGETQYF. Variable domain in full (rest from reference TRBV11-1 and TRBJ2-5): EAEVAQSPRYKITEKSQAVAFWCDPISGHATLYWYRQILGQGPELLVQFQDESVVDDSQLPKDRFSAERLKGVDSTLKIQPAELGDSAMYLCASSPPGGETQYFGPGTRLLVL.

This sequence joins TRBV14 and TRBJ2-3, with D possibly TRBD1 on 6 matching bases. The CDR3 contains 14 residues. V was shortened by 11 bases and J by 0 bases, with 15 bases between the two germline ends. The germline CDR1 and CDR2 sequences are SGHDN and FVKESK. The CDR3 sequence: CAGNRDLSTDTQYF. The CDR3 DNA is TGTGCCGGAAACAGGGATCTTAGCACAGATACGCAGTATTTT.

The gene calls are TRBV9 and TRBJ2-7, with D possibly TRBD2 on 5 matching bases. Germline CDR1 and CDR2: SGDLS and YYNGEE. Trimming left V 2 bases short and J 3 bases short, with 12 bases between. This CDR3 is 14 amino acids long. This CDR3 reads CASSVRGLFYEQYF. CDR3 coding DNA: TGTGCCAGCAGCGTGCGAGGGTTGTTCTACGAGCAGTACTTC.

This clone was detected once. The chain is built from TRBV18 and TRBJ2-6; D not resolved. Germline values: CDR1 KGHSH, CDR2 LQKENI. The CDR3 consists of 15 residues. The V and J ends lost 4 bases and 0 bases respectively, with 7 bases between them. CDR3 sequence: CASSLGASGANVLTF. The CDR3 DNA follows: TGTGCCAGCTCACTGGGTGCCTCTGGGGCCAACGTCCTGACTTTC.

The chain employs TRBV11-2 and TRBJ2-7; D possibly corresponds to TRBD2 (6 bases). Germline CDR1 is SGHAT and CDR2 is FQNNGV. The CDR3 runs 14 residues. The V and J ends lost 5 bases and 7 bases respectively, with 18 bases between them. The CDR3 is CASSALEGLDEQYF. The CDR3 region has the DNA TGTGCCAGCAGCGCCTTGGAGGGCTTGGATGAGCAGTACTTC.

The J gene is TRBJ2-2, the V gene TRBV28; D remains ambiguous. V was clipped by 2 bases and J by 7 bases, with 2 bases between them. The CDR3 covers 11 residues. Germline V CDR1 and CDR2: MDHEN, SYDVKM. CDR3 DNA: TGTGCCAGCAGTTTACGCGGGGAGCTGTTTTTT. Its translation is CASSLRGELFF.

The gene calls are TRBV11-1 and TRBJ2-7; no clear D. The V gene's germline CDR1 is SGHAT and CDR2 FQDESV (reference sequence). The ends were cut back, 2 bases at V and 1 base at J, with 6 bases in the middle. This CDR3 contains 13 residues. The CDR3 nucleotides read TGTGCCAGCAGCTTATCCAGATCCTACGAGCAGTACTTC. Amino acids: CASSLSRSYEQYF. The full variable domain, completed using reference TRBV11-1 and TRBJ2-7, is EAEVAQSPRYKITEKSQAVAFWCDPISGHATLYWYRQILGQGPELLVQFQDESVVDDSQLPKDRFSAERLKGVDSTLKIQPAELGDSAMYLCASSLSRSYEQYFGPGTRLTVT.

The sample holds a few counts of this clone. The chain uses TRBV11-2 and TRBJ2-1; D is possibly TRBD1 (5 bases). CDR1 SGHAT and CDR2 FQNNGV come from the germline V gene. The CDR3 is made up of 13 amino acids. V was cut by 4 bases and J by 8 bases, with 12 bases left in between. The CDR3 loop is CASSWTDTHEQFF. DNA of the CDR3: TGTGCCAGCAGCTGGACGGACACGCATGAGCAGTTCTTC.

The V gene is TRBV7-6, the J gene TRBJ2-1; D possibly corresponds to TRBD2 (6 bases). V was trimmed by 1 base and J by 0 bases, leaving 13 bases between them. The germline V gene encodes CDR1 SGHVS and CDR2 FNYEAQ. The CDR3 spans 17 residues. The CDR3 DNA sequence: TGTGCCAGCAGCTTAGTAGCCGGGAGTAGCTCCTACAATGAGCAGTTCTTC. Translation gives CASSLVAGSSSYNEQFF.